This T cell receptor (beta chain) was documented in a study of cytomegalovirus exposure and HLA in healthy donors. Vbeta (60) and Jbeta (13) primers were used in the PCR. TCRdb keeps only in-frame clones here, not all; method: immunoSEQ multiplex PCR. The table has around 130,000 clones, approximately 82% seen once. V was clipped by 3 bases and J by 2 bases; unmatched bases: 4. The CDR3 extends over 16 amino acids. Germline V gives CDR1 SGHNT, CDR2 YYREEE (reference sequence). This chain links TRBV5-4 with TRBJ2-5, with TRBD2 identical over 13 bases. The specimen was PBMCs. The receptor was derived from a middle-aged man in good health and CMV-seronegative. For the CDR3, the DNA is TGTGCCAGCAGCTCACCGACTAGCGGGGGGCAAGAGACCCAGTACTTC. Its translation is CASSSPTSGGQETQYF.